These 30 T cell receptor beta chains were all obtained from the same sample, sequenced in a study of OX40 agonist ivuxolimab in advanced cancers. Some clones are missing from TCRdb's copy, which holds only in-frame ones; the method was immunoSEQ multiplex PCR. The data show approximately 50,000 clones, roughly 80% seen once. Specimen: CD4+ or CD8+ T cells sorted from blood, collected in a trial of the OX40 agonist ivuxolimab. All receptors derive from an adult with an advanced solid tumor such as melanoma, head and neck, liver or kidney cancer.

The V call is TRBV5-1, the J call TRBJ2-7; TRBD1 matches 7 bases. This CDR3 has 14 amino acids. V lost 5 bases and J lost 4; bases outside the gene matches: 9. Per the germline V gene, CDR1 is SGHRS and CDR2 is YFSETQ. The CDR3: CASSSGTVVYEQYF. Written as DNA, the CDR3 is TGCGCCAGCAGTTCCGGGACAGTTGTTTACGAGCAGTACTTC.

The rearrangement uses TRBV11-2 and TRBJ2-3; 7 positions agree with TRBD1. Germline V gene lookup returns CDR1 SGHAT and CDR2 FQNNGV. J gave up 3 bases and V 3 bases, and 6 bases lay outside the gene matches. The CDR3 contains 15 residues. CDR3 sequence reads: CASSFRQGRTDTQYF. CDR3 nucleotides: TGTGCCAGCAGCTTTAGACAGGGAAGAACAGATACGCAGTATTTT. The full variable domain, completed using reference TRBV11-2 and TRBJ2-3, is EAGVAQSPRYKIIEKRQSVAFWCNPISGHATLYWYQQILGQGPKLLIQFQNNGVVDDSQLPKDRFSAERLKGVDSTLKIQPAKLEDSAVYLCASSFRQGRTDTQYFGPGTRLTVL.

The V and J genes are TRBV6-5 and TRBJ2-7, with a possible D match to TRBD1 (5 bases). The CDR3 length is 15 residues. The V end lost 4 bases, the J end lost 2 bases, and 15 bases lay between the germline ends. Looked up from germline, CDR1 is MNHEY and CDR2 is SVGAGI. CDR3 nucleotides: TGTGCCAGCAGTTTCTACACAGGAAGCCCCTACGAGCAGTACTTC. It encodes CASSFYTGSPYEQYF.

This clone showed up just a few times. The CDR3 nucleotides read TGTGCCATCAGTGAGTCGACGGGGAAGGGCGAAAAACTGTTTTTT. Its protein is CAISESTGKGEKLFF. This rearrangement joins TRBV10-3 to TRBJ1-4, with D unclear. Germline loops: CDR1 ENHRY, CDR2 SYGVKD. The CDR3 runs 15 residues. V lost 0 bases to trimming and J lost 8 bases, with 13 bases between them.

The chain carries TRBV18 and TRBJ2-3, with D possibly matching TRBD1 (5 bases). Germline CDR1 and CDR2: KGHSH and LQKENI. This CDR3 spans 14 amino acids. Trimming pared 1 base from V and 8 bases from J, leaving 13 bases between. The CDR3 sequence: CASSPQGKDGTQYF. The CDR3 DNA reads TGTGCCAGCTCACCACAGGGGAAGGATGGTACGCAGTATTTT.

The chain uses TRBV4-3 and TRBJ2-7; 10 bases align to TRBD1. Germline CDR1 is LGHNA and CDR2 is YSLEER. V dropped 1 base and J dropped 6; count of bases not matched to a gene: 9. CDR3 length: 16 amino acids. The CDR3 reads CASSQVVWTGGGEQYF. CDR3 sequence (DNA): TGCGCCAGCAGCCAAGTAGTATGGACAGGGGGTGGCGAGCAGTACTTC.

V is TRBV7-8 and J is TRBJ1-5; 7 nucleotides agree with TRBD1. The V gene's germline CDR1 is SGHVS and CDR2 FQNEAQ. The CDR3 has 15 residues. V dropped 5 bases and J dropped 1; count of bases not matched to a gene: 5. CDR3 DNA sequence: TGTGCCAGCAGCCCCGGGACAGCGAGCAATCAGCCCCAGCATTTT. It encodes CASSPGTASNQPQHF.

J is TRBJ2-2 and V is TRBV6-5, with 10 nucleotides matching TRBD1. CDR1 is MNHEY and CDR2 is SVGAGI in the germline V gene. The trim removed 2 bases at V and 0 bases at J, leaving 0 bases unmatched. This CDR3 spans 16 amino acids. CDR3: CASSYGQGANTGELFF. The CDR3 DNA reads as TGTGCCAGCAGTTACGGACAGGGGGCGAACACCGGGGAGCTGTTTTTT.

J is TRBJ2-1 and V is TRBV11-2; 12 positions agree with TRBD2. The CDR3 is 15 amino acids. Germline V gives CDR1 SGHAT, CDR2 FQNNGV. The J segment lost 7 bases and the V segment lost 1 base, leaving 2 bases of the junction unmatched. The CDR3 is CASSLVLAGGNEQFF. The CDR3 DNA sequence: TGTGCCAGCAGCTTAGTGCTAGCGGGAGGGAATGAGCAGTTCTTC.

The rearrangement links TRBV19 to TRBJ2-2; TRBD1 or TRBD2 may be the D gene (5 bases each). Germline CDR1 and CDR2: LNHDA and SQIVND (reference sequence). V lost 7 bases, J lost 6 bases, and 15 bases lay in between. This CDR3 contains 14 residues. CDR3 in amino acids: CASNPRGAPGELFF. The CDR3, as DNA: TGTGCCAGTAACCCTCGAGGGGCACCCGGGGAGCTGTTTTTT.

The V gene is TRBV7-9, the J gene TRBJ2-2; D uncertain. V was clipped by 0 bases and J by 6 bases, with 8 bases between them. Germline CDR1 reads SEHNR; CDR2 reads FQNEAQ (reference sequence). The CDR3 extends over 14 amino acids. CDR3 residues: CASSLAVAAGELFF. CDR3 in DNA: TGTGCCAGCAGCTTAGCGGTCGCAGCCGGGGAGCTGTTTTTT.

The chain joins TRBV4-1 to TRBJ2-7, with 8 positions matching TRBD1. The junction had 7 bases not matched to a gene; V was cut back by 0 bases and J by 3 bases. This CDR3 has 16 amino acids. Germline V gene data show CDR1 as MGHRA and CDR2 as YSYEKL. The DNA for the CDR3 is TGCGCCAGCAGCCAAGACCCGTGGACAGGGTACTACGAGCAGTACTTC. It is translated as CASSQDPWTGYYEQYF.

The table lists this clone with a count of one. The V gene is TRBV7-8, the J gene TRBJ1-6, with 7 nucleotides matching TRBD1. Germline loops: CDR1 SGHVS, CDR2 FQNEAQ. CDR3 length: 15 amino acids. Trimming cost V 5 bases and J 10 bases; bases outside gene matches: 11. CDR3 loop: CASSPRTGWGSPLHF. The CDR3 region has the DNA TGTGCCAGCAGCCCCAGGACAGGTTGGGGATCACCCCTCCACTTT.

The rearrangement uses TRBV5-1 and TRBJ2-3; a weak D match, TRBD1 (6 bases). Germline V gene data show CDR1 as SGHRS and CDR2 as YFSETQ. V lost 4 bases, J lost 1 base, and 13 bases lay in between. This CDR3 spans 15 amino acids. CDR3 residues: CASSVTGWGTDTQYF. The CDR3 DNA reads TGCGCCAGCAGCGTCACAGGGTGGGGCACAGATACGCAGTATTTT.

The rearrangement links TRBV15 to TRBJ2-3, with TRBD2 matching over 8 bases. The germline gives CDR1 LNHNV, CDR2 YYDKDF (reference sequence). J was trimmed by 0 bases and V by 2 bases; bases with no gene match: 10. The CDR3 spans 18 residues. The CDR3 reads CATSRTIGRGGSTDTQYF. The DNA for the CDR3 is TGTGCCACCAGCAGAACCATTGGACGGGGGGGGAGCACAGATACGCAGTATTTT.

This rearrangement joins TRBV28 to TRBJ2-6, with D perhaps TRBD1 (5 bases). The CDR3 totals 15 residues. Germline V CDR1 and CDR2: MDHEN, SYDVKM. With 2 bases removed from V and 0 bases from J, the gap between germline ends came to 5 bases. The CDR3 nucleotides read TGTGCCAGCAGTTTAGACAGCTCTGGGGCCAACGTCCTGACTTTC. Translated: CASSLDSSGANVLTF.

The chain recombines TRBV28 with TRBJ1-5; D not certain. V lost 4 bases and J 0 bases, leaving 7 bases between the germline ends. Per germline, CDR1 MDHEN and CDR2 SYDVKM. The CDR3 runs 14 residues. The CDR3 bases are TGTGCCAGCAGTTGGCCGTATAGCAATCAGCCCCAGCATTTT. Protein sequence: CASSWPYSNQPQHF.

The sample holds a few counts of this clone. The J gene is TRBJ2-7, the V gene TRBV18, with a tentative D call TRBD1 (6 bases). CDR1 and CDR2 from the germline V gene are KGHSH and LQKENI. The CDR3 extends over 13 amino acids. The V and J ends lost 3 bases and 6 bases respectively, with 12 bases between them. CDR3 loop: CASSPLAGVEQYF. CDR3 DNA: TGTGCCAGCTCACCTTTGGCAGGGGTCGAGCAGTACTTC. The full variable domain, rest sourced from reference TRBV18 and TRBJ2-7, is NAGVMQNPRHLVRRRGQEARLRCSPMKGHSHVYWYRQLPEEGLKFMVYLQKENIIDESGMPKERFSAEFPKEGPSILRIQQVVRGDSAAYFCASSPLAGVEQYFGPGTRLTVT.

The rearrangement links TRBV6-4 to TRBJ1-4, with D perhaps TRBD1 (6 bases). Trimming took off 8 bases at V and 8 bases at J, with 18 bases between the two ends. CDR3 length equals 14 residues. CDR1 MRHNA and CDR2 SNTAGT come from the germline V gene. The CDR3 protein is CASSSTGSGEKLFF. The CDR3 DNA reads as TGTGCCAGCTCTTCAACAGGGAGTGGGGAAAAACTGTTTTTT.

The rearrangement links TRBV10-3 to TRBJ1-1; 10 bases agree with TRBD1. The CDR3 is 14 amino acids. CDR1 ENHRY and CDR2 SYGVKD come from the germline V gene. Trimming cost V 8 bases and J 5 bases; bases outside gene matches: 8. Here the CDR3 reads CAIGPGTGETEAFF. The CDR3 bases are TGTGCCATCGGACCCGGGACAGGGGAGACTGAAGCTTTCTTT.

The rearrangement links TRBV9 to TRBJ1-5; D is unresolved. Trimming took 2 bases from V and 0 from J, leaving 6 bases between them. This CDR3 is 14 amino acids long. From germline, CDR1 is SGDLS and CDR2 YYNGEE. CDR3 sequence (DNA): TGTGCCAGCAGCGTCGGGTATAGCAATCAGCCCCAGCATTTT. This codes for CASSVGYSNQPQHF.

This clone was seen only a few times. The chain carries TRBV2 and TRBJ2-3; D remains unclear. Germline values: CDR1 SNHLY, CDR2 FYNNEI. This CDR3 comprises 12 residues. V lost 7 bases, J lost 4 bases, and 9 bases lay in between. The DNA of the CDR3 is TGTGCCAGCACACCGACTTCAGATACGCAGTATTTT. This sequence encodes CASTPTSDTQYF.

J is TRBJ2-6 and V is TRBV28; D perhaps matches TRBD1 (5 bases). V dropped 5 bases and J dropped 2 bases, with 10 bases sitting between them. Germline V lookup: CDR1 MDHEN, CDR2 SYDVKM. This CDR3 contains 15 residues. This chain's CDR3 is CASSNPGTGANVLTF. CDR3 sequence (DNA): TGTGCCAGCAGTAACCCAGGGACTGGGGCCAACGTCCTGACTTTC.

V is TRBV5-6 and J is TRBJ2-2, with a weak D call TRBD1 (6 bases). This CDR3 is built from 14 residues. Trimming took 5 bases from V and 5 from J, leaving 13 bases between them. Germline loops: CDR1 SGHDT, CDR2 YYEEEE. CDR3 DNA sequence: TGTGCCAGCAGGAAGGGGGTGGGTACCGGGGAGCTGTTTTTT. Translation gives CASRKGVGTGELFF. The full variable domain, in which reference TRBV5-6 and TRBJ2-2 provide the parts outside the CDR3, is DAGVTQSPTHLIKTRGQQVTLRCSPKSGHDTVSWYQQALGQGPQFIFQYYEEEERQRGNFPDRFSGHQFPNYSSELNVNALLLGDSALYLCASRKGVGTGELFFGEGSRLTVL.

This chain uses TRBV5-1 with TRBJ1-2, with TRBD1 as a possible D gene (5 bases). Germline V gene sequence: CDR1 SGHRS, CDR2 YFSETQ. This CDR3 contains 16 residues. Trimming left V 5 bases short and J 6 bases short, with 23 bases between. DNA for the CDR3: TGCGCCAGCAGATTTCCCCCGGGGACCGGTGGGGATGGCTACACCTTC. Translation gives CASRFPPGTGGDGYTF. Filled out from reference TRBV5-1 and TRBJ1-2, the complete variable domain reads KAGVTQTPRYLIKTRGQQVTLSCSPISGHRSVSWYQQTPGQGLQFLFEYFSETQRNKGNFPGRFSGRQFSNSRSEMNVSTLELGDSALYLCASRFPPGTGGDGYTFGSGTRLTVV.

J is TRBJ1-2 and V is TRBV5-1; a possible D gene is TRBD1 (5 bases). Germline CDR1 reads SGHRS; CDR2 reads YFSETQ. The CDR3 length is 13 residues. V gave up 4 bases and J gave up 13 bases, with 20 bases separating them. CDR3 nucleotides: TGCGCCAGCAGCCTGCCGGGACGTGCGGGGGGCACCTTC. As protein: CASSLPGRAGGTF.

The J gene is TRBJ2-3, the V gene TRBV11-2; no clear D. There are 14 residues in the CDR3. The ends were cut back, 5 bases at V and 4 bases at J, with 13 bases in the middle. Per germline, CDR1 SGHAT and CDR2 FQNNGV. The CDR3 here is CASSPSPASDTQYF. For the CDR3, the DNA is TGTGCCAGCAGCCCGAGCCCTGCTTCAGATACGCAGTATTTT.

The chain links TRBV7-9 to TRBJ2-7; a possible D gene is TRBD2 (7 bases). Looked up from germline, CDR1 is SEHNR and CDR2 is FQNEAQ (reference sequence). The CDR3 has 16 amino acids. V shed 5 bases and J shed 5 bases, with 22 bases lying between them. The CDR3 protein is CASSTQVGGLNHEQYF. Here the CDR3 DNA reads TGTGCCAGCAGCACCCAAGTGGGGGGGCTTAACCACGAGCAGTACTTC.

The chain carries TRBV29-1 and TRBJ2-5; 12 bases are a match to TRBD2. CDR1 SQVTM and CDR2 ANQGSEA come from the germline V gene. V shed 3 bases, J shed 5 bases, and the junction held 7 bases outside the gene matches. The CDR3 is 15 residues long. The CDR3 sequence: CSVDATSGRFETQYF. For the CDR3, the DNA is TGCAGCGTTGATGCGACTAGCGGGAGATTTGAGACCCAGTACTTC.

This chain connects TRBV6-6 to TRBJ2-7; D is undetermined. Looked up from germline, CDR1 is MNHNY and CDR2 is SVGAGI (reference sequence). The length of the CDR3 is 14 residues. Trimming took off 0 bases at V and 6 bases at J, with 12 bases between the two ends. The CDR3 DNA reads TGTGCCAGCAGTTACTCGCCAGGTCGGCCCGAGCAGTACTTC. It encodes CASSYSPGRPEQYF.